One and the same sample provided the 6 T cell receptor beta chains below, sequenced in a study of identical twins. TCRdb ran MiXCR on the 5' RACE reads and lists one entry per CDR3 protein. There are roughly 1,500,000 distinct CDR3 sequences in the sample; less than 40% occur only once, and more than 0.25% lies in the top ten. What was sequenced was cord blood. All receptors come from a newborn girl in good health.

The chain carries TRBV20-1 and TRBJ2-1; 13 nucleotides agree with TRBD2. Losses at the gene ends were 7 bases for V and 6 bases for J; bases not matched to a gene: 12. Germline V gene data show CDR1 as DFQATT and CDR2 as SNEGSKA (reference sequence). This CDR3 is built from 16 residues. DNA of the CDR3: TGCAGTGGGGGGGTCCCAACTAGCGGGAGGGCCAATGAGCAGTTCTTC. This translates into CSGGVPTSGRANEQFF.

In this sample, this clonotype turned up once. This may stem from a read error, because a much larger clone lies one nucleotide away. The chain joins TRBV6-2 or TRBV6-3 to TRBJ1-2; unclear D gene. CDR1 and CDR2 from the germline V gene are MNHEY and SVGEGT. Trimming pared 8 bases from V and 4 bases from J, leaving 14 bases between. The CDR3 runs 13 residues. The CDR3 region has the DNA TGTGCCAGCGGTTTCGGCGGCTCCTATGGCTACACCTTC. Translating it yields CASGFGGSYGYTF.

This chain connects TRBV5-1 to TRBJ2-7; D is unresolved. V was shortened by 0 bases and J by 5 bases, with 12 bases between the two germline ends. This CDR3 spans 14 amino acids. Germline V gene data show CDR1 as SGHRS and CDR2 as YFSETQ. CDR3 bases: TGCGCCAGCAGCTTGGGGCCCTCTGTTCACGAGCAGTACTTC. This codes for CASSLGPSVHEQYF.

The CDR3 DNA sequence: TGTGCCAGCAGCTTAGCTGTGGCCAGAGGCCTCCTGAACACTGAAGCTTTCTTT. Its protein product is CASSLAVARGLLNTEAFF. The V and J genes are TRBV7-9 and TRBJ1-1, with D unclear. The CDR3 has 18 amino acids. Trimming cost V 0 bases and J 0 bases, with 17 bases left between them. Germline values: CDR1 SEHNR, CDR2 FQNEAQ (reference sequence).

This chain joins TRBV12-3 or TRBV12-4 and TRBJ2-5; 7 nucleotides line up with TRBD2. Trimming cost V 8 bases and J 3 bases; bases outside gene matches: 3. This CDR3 spans 12 amino acids. CDR3 sequence (DNA): TGTGCCAGCGGCGGGGGTAAAGAGACCCAGTACTTC. Amino acid sequence: CASGGGKETQYF.

This chain joins TRBV14 and TRBJ1-1; tentatively, D is TRBD1 (5 bases). The germline V gene has CDR1 SGHDN and CDR2 FVKESK. V lost 3 bases, J lost 4 bases, and 12 bases lay in between. This CDR3 has 14 amino acids. The CDR3 DNA reads as TGTGCCAGCAGCCAGGGGGGGAGTGGCACTGAAGCTTTCTTT. Amino acid sequence: CASSQGGSGTEAFF.